Each of the 26 T cell receptor beta chains below was sequenced from the same sample in a study of metastatic and nonmetastatic thyroid tumors. TCRdb ran MiXCR on the PCR reads. The profile shows some 24,000 clones, around 21% of them singletons. Not a single patient had been given any form of treatment at any point before undergoing thyroid surgery. The sample was blood. The origin of the receptors is a male donor with papillary thyroid cancer or a benign thyroid nodule (not recorded which). Some clones in this sample may be carry-over from other donors' samples.

At least ten counts were recorded for this clone. V gene TRBV4-2 combines with J gene TRBJ2-7; 7 nucleotides line up with TRBD2. Trimming cost V 1 base and J 6 bases; bases outside gene matches: 9. The CDR3 is 15 residues long. Germline assignment: CDR1 LGHNA and CDR2 YNFKEQ. The CDR3 DNA reads TGTGCCAGCAGCCAAGGCACTAGCGAGCATGGCGAGCAGTACTTC. It translates to CASSQGTSEHGEQYF.

This clone showed up many times. The chain recombines TRBV19 with TRBJ2-6; D not resolved. The CDR3 sequence is 14 residues long. V lost 3 bases and J lost 2, with 5 bases in between. CDR1 is LNHDA and CDR2 is SQIVND in the germline V gene (reference sequence). The CDR3 here is CASSISPGANVLTF. CDR3 DNA: TGTGCCAGTAGTATTTCTCCTGGGGCCAACGTCCTGACTTTC. The variable domain in full, completed from reference TRBV19 and TRBJ2-6, reads DGGITQSPKYLFRKEGQNVTLSCEQNLNHDAMYWYRQDPGQGLRLIYYSQIVNDFQKGDIAEGYSVSREKKESFPLTVTSAQKNPTAFYLCASSISPGANVLTFGAGSRLTVL.

Of note for this clone: Other DNA sequences in the sample encode the same CDR3. This chain connects TRBV7-2 to TRBJ1-2; TRBD1 agrees at 8 bases. Per the germline V gene, CDR1 is SGHTA and CDR2 is FQGNSA. CDR3 length equals 15 residues. The J segment lost 5 bases and the V segment lost 5 bases, leaving 10 bases of the junction unmatched. Here the CDR3 reads CASSPRGQGRYGYTF. The CDR3 coding sequence is TGTGCCAGCAGCCCCAGGGGGCAGGGCCGTTATGGCTACACCTTC.

This clone was seen repeatedly, ten times or more. CDR3 protein: CASSPLELAGTKSSYNEQFF. CDR3 bases: TGTGCCAGCTCACCACTGGAACTAGCGGGTACCAAGAGCTCCTACAATGAGCAGTTCTTC. The V and J genes are TRBV18 and TRBJ2-1; 9 nucleotides align to TRBD2. Germline trimming cut 1 base from V and 0 bases from J; bases unmatched to any gene: 13. The CDR3 runs to 20 residues. CDR1 and CDR2 from the germline V gene are KGHSH and LQKENI.

This clone was recorded at least ten times. This clone may be a read error of a much larger clone one base away. The chain uses TRBV5-6 and TRBJ2-7; tentative D call: TRBD2 (6 bases). The length of the CDR3 is 14 residues. V was pared by 3 bases and J by 5 bases, with 15 bases between. CDR1 and CDR2 (germline): SGHDT, YYEEEE. The CDR3 DNA follows: TGTGCCAGCAGCTCCCCCCCCGGGAGTGACGAGCAGTACTTC. It yields the protein CASSSPPGSDEQYF.

This clone was recorded at least ten times. Being one base from a much bigger clone, this may be a read error. V gene TRBV12-3 or TRBV12-4 combines with J gene TRBJ2-2, with D perhaps assigned TRBD1 or TRBD2 (5 bases each). The length of the CDR3 is 16 residues. CDR3 sequence: CASSLRTPGTTGELVF. DNA of the CDR3: TGTGCCAGCAGTTTAAGGACACCGGGAACCACCGGGGAGCTGGTTTTT.

This clone showed up many times. The J gene is TRBJ1-1, the V gene TRBV5-1, with 7 nucleotides matching TRBD1. Unmatched junction bases numbered 4, after V lost 0 bases and J lost 5 bases. In germline, CDR1 is SGHRS, CDR2 YFSETQ. This CDR3 region has 14 residues. CDR3 in amino acids: CASSLAQGVTEAFF. The CDR3 DNA is TGCGCCAGCAGCTTGGCCCAGGGGGTGACTGAAGCTTTCTTT. Filled out from reference TRBV5-1 and TRBJ1-1, the complete variable domain reads KAGVTQTPRYLIKTRGQQVTLSCSPISGHRSVSWYQQTPGQGLQFLFEYFSETQRNKGNFPGRFSGRQFSNSRSEMNVSTLELGDSALYLCASSLAQGVTEAFFGQGTRLTVV.

This clone was counted between two and nine times. A junction boundary mismatches the germline segment, possibly from a read error. V gene TRBV12-3 or TRBV12-4 combines with J gene TRBJ1-2; possible D gene TRBD1, 6 bases. The CDR3 consists of 14 residues. This CDR3 reads CSSTSWWGGRGYTF. The CDR3 DNA follows: TGTTCCAGCACCTCGTGGTGGGGGGGCCGGGGCTACACCTTC.

This clone was recorded many times. V usage is TRBV7-9 and J usage is TRBJ2-1; D may be TRBD2 (5 bases). CDR1 is SEHNR, CDR2 FQNEAQ, per germline (reference sequence). The CDR3 contains 12 residues. The ends were cut back, 2 bases at V and 14 bases at J, with 13 bases in the middle. CDR3 bases: TGTGCCAGCAGCTTACCTCCCGGGATAGAGTTCTTC. Translated: CASSLPPGIEFF.

The CDR3 sequence: CASRKTELNTEAFF. CDR3 sequence (DNA): TGTGCCAGCAGGAAGACAGAACTGAACACTGAAGCTTTCTTT. The genes are TRBV2 and TRBJ1-1; D possibly corresponds to TRBD1 (5 bases). The CDR3 consists of 14 residues. Between the trimmed V and J ends, which lost 6 bases and 0 bases, there was a span of 11 bases. Germline V gives CDR1 SNHLY, CDR2 FYNNEI.

This clone was picked up many times. The rearrangement uses TRBV15 and TRBJ2-5; TRBD2 matches at 11 bases. Losses at the gene ends were 1 base for V and 5 bases for J; bases not matched to a gene: 6. Germline assignment: CDR1 LNHNV and CDR2 YYDKDF (reference sequence). This CDR3 contains 16 residues. As DNA, the CDR3 is TGTGCCACCAGCAGAGTTCTAGCGGGAGGTGCGGAGACCCAGTACTTC. Translating it yields CATSRVLAGGAETQYF. The full variable domain, in which reference TRBV15 and TRBJ2-5 provide the parts outside the CDR3, is DAMVIQNPRYQVTQFGKPVTLSCSQTLNHNVMYWYQQKSSQAPKLLFHYYDKDFNNEADTPDNFQSRRPNTSFCFLDIRSPGLGDTAMYLCATSRVLAGGAETQYFGPGTRLLVL.

The genes are TRBV7-6 and TRBJ1-1; D is perhaps TRBD1 (6 bases). The CDR3 has 14 amino acids. The germline V and J ends were trimmed by 5 bases and 8 bases, with 18 bases remaining between them. The germline gives CDR1 SGHVS, CDR2 FNYEAQ. The CDR3 nucleotides read TGTGCCAGCAGCCCTTCTAGGTACAGGGACGAAGCTTTCTTT. It specifies CASSPSRYRDEAFF.

Remarks on this clone: Germline and junction disagree at one end, which may indicate a read error. J is TRBJ2-1 and V is TRBV30; 7 positions match TRBD2. This CDR3 contains 13 residues. Germline V gives CDR1 GTSNPN, CDR2 SVGIG (reference sequence). The CDR3: CTWTGTNHNGQFF. DNA for the CDR3: TGTACCTGGACTGGGACTAACCACAATGGGCAGTTCTTC. Looking up the rest from reference TRBV30 and TRBJ2-1 gives the full variable domain: SQTIHQWPATLVQPVGSPLSLECTVEGTSNPNLYWYRQAAGRGLQLLFYSVGIGQISSEVPQNLSASRPQDRQFILSSKKLLLSDSGFYLCTWTGTNHNGQFFGPGTRLTVL.

V is TRBV6-1 and J is TRBJ1-1; 9 nucleotides align to TRBD1. The CDR3 runs 14 residues. CDR1 and CDR2 from the germline V gene are MNHNS and SASEGT. Trimming at V came to 6 bases and at J to 3 bases, leaving 5 bases not matched to a gene. The CDR3 DNA reads as TGTGCCAGCAGCCCACAGGGGGCCGACACTGAAGCTTTCTTT. Translated, it gives CASSPQGADTEAFF.

Relative to its sample, this clone is large. The J gene is TRBJ1-5, the V gene TRBV6-1; D is ambiguous. Germline V gene data show CDR1 as MNHNS and CDR2 as SASEGT. CDR3 length: 13 amino acids. Trimming removed 4 bases from V and 6 bases from J, with 10 bases in between. CDR3 bases: TGTGCCAGCAGTGTTGACCGCGGTCAGCCCCAGCATTTT. Translated: CASSVDRGQPQHF.

The chain employs TRBV27 and TRBJ2-7; 9 nucleotides line up with TRBD1. After removal of 7 bases from V and 7 bases from J, the junction contained 11 bases not matched to a gene. This CDR3 contains 14 residues. The germline gives CDR1 MNHEY, CDR2 SMNVEV (reference sequence). The CDR3: CASIGDRVFWEQYV. Written as DNA, the CDR3 is TGTGCCAGCATTGGGGACAGGGTTTTTTGGGAGCAGTACGTC.

This clone was recorded many times. V and J are TRBV10-2 and TRBJ2-2; maybe TRBD1 (5 bases). CDR1 and CDR2 from the germline V gene are WSHSY and SAAADI. The CDR3 spans 12 residues. Trimming stripped 9 bases from V and 4 bases from J, with 9 bases between. DNA for the CDR3: TGCGCCAGTCTTGGGGCCACCGGGGAGCTGTTTTTT. It codes for CASLGATGELFF.

This clone was counted many times. The V and J genes are TRBV7-9 and TRBJ2-1; 11 bases line up with TRBD2. In germline, CDR1 is SEHNR, CDR2 FQNEAQ (reference sequence). Losses at the gene ends were 7 bases for V and 8 bases for J; bases not matched to a gene: 13. The CDR3 extends over 16 amino acids. The CDR3 coding sequence is TGTGCCAGCACCCCGGGGGTAGCGGGAGGGAGGCATGAGCAGTTCTTC. Protein sequence: CASTPGVAGGRHEQFF.

This clone was observed many times. V is TRBV19 and J is TRBJ2-7; 10 positions agree with TRBD2. V trimming: 3 bases; J trimming: 4 bases; junction bases outside the gene matches: 12. This CDR3 is built from 17 residues. Germline CDR1 and CDR2: LNHDA and SQIVND (reference sequence). This CDR3 is CASSIRPRTSGKYEQYF. The CDR3 bases are TGTGCCAGTAGTATTCGGCCGAGGACTAGCGGAAAGTACGAGCAGTACTTC.

In this sample, this clone turned up many times. This rearrangement joins TRBV10-1 to TRBJ1-6, with TRBD1 as a possible D gene (6 bases). This CDR3 region has 18 residues. Trimming left V 5 bases short and J 10 bases short, with 27 bases between. Per germline, CDR1 WNHNN and CDR2 SYGVQD (reference sequence). The CDR3 DNA follows: TGCGCCAGCAGTTTCAGCGATGTGGACCCTACAGGGTTGTCACCCCTCCACTTT. Amino acids: CASSFSDVDPTGLSPLHF.

A single count supports this clone. CDR3 coding DNA: TGCAGTGCTAGGGGCCAGGCGGGATCCTACAATGAGCAGTTCTTC. Translation gives CSARGQAGSYNEQFF. V usage is TRBV20-1 and J usage is TRBJ2-1; maybe TRBD2 (6 bases). This CDR3 spans 15 amino acids. Trimming removed 3 bases at V and 1 base at J, with 13 bases between. Germline CDR1 and CDR2: DFQATT and SNEGSKA (reference sequence).

This clone was seen many times. This sequence joins TRBV6-2 or TRBV6-3 and TRBJ2-1; TRBD1 is a possible D gene (5 bases). Trimming removed 5 bases from V and 4 bases from J, with 12 bases in between. Germline V CDR1 and CDR2: MNHEY, SVGEGT. The CDR3 totals 14 residues. The CDR3 is CASSKDTLYNEQFF. The DNA of the CDR3 is TGTGCCAGCAGTAAGGACACCCTTTACAATGAGCAGTTCTTC.

V is TRBV14 and J is TRBJ2-1, with D possibly TRBD1 on 7 matching bases. The CDR3 covers 15 residues. The germline V and J ends were trimmed by 4 bases and 7 bases, with 17 bases remaining between them. Germline V gives CDR1 SGHDN, CDR2 FVKESK. This chain's CDR3 is CASSPRGQGVNEQFF. As DNA, the CDR3 is TGTGCCAGCAGCCCCCGGGGGCAGGGGGTGAATGAGCAGTTCTTC.

This clone was seen many times. The V call is TRBV6-4, the J call TRBJ2-2; unclear D gene. CDR3 length: 13 amino acids. The germline CDR1 and CDR2 sequences are MRHNA and SNTAGT. V lost 5 bases, J lost 2 bases, and 6 bases lay in between. The CDR3 DNA sequence: TGTGCCAGCAGTCCCGAAAACACCGGGGAGCTGTTTTTT. Translated: CASSPENTGELFF.

The J gene is TRBJ2-5, the V gene TRBV28, with 11 bases lining up with TRBD2. Per germline, CDR1 MDHEN and CDR2 SYDVKM. V lost 2 bases to trimming and J lost 1 base; unmatched junction nucleotides: 3. This CDR3 comprises 16 residues. The CDR3 nucleotides read TGTGCCAGCAGTTTAGGGCTAGCGGGGGGCCAAGAGACCCAGTACTTC. Translated: CASSLGLAGGQETQYF.

This clone was seen at least ten times. The junction departs from the called germline gene at one end, perhaps through a read error. The genes are TRBV19 and TRBJ2-5, with TRBD1 matching 7 bases. Germline V CDR1 and CDR2: LNHDA, SQIVND (reference sequence). The CDR3 runs 12 residues. The CDR3 spells CAIETTPGQNAF. The CDR3 region has the DNA TGTGCTATAGAAACCACCCCGGGACAGAACGCCTTC.